This TCR beta chain was recorded in a study of blood T cell repertoires in COVID-19. Across the whole study: Samples taken during acute and convalescent COVID-19 were collected in the United States, Italy and Spain. PBMCs, B-cell-depleted T cells, or T cells were the source of the cDNA or gDNA that made up the material.

In the authors' methods: Quantification of nucleated cells was approximated via reference gene primer amplification. The repertoire was sequenced with immunoSEQ multiplex PCR; TCRdb's copy has only in-frame clones and lacks some. V, J and clone size derive from that table, while D and trimming were established from the DNA sequence. The sample includes some 150,000 clones, about 91% of them seen just once. The CDR3 has 15 residues. V lost 4 bases and J lost 1, with 14 bases in between. Germline-derived CDR1 and CDR2 are SGDLS and YYNGEE. This clone was seen once. The rearrangement links TRBV9 to TRBJ1-1; D remains unclear. Sequencing was done on a sample of peripheral blood. The TCR sequence derives from a woman between 55 and 75 years old with acute or convalescent COVID-19. Here the CDR3 reads CASSSRGAGNTEAFF. CDR3 in DNA: TGTGCCAGCAGCTCCCGAGGTGCGGGGAACACTGAAGCTTTCTTT.